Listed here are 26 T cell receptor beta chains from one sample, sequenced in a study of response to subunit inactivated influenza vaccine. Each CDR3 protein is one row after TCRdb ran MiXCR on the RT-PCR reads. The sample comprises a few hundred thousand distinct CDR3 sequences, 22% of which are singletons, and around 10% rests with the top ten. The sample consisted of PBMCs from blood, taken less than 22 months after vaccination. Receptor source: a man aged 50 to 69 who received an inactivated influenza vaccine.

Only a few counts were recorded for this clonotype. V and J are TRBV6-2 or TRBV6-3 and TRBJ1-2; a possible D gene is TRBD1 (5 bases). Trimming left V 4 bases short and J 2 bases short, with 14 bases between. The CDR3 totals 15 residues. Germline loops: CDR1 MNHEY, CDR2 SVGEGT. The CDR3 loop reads CASSSPWRTNYGYTF. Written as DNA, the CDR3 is TGTGCCAGCAGTTCCCCCTGGAGGACAAACTATGGCTACACCTTC.

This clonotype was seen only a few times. The DNA of the CDR3 is TGCGCCAGCAGCCAAACTGGACAGGGGGCGAACACCGGGGAGCTGTTTTTT. This sequence encodes CASSQTGQGANTGELFF. The chain uses TRBV4-1 and TRBJ2-2; 10 bases line up with TRBD1. The germline CDR1 and CDR2 sequences are MGHRA and YSYEKL. V lost 2 bases, J lost 0 bases, and 3 bases stayed unmatched. The length of the CDR3 is 17 residues.

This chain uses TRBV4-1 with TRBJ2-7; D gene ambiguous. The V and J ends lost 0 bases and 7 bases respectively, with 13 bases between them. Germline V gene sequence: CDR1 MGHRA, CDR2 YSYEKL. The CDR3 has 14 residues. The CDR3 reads CASSQDKPSAEQYF. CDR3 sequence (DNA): TGCGCCAGCAGCCAAGATAAGCCAAGCGCTGAGCAGTACTTC.

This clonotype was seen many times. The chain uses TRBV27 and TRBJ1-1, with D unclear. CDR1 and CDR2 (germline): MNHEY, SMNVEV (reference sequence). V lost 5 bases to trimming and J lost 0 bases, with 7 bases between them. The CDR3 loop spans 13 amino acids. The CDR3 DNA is TGTGCCAGCAGTGTAGGGCTGAACACTGAAGCTTTCTTT. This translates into CASSVGLNTEAFF.

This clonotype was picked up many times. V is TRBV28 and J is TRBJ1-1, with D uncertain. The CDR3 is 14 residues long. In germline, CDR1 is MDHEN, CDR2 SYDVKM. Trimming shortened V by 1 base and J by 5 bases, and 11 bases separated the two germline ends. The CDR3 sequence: CASSLLSGKTEAFF. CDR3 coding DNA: TGTGCCAGCAGTTTATTATCCGGTAAAACTGAAGCTTTCTTT.

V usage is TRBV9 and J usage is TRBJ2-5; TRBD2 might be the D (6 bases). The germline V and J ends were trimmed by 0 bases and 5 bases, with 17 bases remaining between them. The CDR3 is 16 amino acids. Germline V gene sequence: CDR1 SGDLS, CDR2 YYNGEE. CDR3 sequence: CASSVGRAGGSETQYF. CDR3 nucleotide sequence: TGTGCCAGCAGCGTAGGTCGAGCAGGAGGGTCGGAGACCCAGTACTTC.

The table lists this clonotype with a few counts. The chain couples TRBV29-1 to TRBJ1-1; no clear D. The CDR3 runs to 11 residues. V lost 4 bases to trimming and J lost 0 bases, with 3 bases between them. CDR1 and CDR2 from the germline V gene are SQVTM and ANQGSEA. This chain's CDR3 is CSVAMNTEAFF. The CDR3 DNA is TGCAGCGTTGCGATGAACACTGAAGCTTTCTTT.

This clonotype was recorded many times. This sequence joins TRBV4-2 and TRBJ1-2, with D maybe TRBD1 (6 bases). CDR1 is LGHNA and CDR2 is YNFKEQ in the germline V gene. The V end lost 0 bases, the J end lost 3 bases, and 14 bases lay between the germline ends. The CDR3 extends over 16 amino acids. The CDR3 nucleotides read TGTGCCAGCAGCCAAGATAGGGGGGACGGCTACTATGGCTACACCTTC. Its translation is CASSQDRGDGYYGYTF.

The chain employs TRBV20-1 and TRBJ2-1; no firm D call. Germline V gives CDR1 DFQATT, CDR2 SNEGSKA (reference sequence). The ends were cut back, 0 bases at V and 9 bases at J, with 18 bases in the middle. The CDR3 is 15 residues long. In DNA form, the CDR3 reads TGCAGTGCTAGAGATCGAGACTCTCTCCTGGGTGAGCAGTTCTTC. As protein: CSARDRDSLLGEQFF.

CDR3 in DNA: TGCAGTGCGACAGGGGATATCTATGGCTACACCTTC. This encodes CSATGDIYGYTF. This chain links TRBV20-1 with TRBJ1-2, with 8 bases aligning to TRBD1. J gave up 4 bases and V 6 bases, and 4 bases lay outside the gene matches. CDR1 and CDR2 from the germline V gene are DFQATT and SNEGSKA (reference sequence). The CDR3 spans 12 residues.

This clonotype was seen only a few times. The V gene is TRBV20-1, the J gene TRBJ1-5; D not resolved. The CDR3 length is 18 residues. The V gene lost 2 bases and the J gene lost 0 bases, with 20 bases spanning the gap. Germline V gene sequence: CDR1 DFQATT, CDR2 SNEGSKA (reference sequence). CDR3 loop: CSARIPLAADYSNQPQHF. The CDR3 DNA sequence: TGCAGTGCTAGAATCCCGCTGGCAGCCGATTATAGCAATCAGCCCCAGCATTTT.

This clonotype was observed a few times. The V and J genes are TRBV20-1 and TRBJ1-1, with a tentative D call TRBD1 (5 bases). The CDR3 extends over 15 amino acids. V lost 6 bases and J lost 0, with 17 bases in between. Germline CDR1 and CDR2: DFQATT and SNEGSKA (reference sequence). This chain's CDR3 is CSARGWGGMNTEAFF. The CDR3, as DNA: TGCAGTGCCCGGGGTTGGGGGGGAATGAACACTGAAGCTTTCTTT.

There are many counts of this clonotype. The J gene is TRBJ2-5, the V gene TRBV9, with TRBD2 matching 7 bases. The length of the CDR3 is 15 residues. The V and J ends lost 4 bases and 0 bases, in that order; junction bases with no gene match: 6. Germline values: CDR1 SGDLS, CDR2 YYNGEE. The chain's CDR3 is CASSFGTINQETQYF. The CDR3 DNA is TGTGCCAGCAGCTTCGGGACTATCAACCAAGAGACCCAGTACTTC.

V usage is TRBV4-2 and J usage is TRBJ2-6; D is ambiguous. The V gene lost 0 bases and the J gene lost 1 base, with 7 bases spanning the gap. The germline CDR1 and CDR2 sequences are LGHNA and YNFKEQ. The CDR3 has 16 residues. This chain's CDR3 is CASSQDLGSGANVLTF. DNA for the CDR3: TGTGCCAGCAGCCAAGATTTAGGGTCTGGGGCCAACGTCCTGACTTTC.

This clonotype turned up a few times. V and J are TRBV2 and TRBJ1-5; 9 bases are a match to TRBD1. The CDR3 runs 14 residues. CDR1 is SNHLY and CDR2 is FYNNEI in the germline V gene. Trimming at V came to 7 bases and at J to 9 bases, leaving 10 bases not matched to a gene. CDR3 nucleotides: TGTGCCAGCAAGGGACAGGGCCCACCTAGGCCCCAGCATTTT. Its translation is CASKGQGPPRPQHF.

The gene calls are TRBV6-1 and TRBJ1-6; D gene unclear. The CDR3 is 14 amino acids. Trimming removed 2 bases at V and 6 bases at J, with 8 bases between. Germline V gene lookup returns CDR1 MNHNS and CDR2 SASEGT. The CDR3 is CASSESRGNSPLHF. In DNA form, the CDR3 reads TGTGCCAGCAGTGAATCACGTGGTAATTCACCCCTCCACTTT.

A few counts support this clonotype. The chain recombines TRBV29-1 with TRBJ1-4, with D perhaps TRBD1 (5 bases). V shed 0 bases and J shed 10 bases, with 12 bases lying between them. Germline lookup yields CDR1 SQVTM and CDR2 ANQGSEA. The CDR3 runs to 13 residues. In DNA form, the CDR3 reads TGCAGCGTTGAAGATCCCAGGACACGAAAACTGTTTTTT. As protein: CSVEDPRTRKLFF.

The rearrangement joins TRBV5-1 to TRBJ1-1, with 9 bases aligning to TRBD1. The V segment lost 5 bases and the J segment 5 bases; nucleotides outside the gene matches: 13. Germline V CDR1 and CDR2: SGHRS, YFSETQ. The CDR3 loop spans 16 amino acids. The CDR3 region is CASRALVDRGRTEAFF. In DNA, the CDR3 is TGCGCCAGCAGGGCGTTGGTGGACAGGGGTAGGACTGAAGCTTTCTTT.

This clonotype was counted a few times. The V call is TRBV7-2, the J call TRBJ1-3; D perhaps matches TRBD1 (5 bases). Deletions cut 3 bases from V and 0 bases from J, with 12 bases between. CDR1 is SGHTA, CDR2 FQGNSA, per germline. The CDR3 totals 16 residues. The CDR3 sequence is CASSFGATISGNTIYF. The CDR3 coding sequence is TGTGCCAGCAGCTTTGGGGCCACAATCTCTGGAAACACCATATATTTT.

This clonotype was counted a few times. CDR3 bases: TGTGCCAGCAGCCGGGACAGCATTAATTCACCCCTCCACTTT. Its translation is CASSRDSINSPLHF. This rearrangement joins TRBV6-2 or TRBV6-3 to TRBJ1-6, with 7 nucleotides matching TRBD1. V lost 6 bases and J lost 6; bases outside the gene matches: 5. There are 14 residues in the CDR3. The germline CDR1 and CDR2 sequences are MNHEY and SVGEGT.

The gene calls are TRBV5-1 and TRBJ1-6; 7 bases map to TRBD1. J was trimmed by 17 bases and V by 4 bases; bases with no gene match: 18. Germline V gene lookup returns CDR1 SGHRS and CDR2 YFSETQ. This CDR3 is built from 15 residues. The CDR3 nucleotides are TGCGCCAGCAGCGTGGACAGCCAGAACAACAGGGGTTTCCACTTT. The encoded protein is CASSVDSQNNRGFHF.

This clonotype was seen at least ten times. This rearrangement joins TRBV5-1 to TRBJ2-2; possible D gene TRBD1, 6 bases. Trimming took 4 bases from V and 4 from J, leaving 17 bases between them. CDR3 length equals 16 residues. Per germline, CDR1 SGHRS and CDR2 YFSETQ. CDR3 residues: CASSEVAGALTGELFF. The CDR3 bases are TGCGCCAGCAGCGAGGTTGCAGGGGCTCTCACCGGGGAGCTGTTTTTT.

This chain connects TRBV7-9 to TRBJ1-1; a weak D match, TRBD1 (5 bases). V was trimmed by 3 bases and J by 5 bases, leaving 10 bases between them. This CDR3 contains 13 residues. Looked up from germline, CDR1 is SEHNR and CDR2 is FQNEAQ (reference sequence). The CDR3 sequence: CASSLSWGTEAFF. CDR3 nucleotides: TGTGCCAGCAGCTTGTCCTGGGGGACTGAAGCTTTCTTT.

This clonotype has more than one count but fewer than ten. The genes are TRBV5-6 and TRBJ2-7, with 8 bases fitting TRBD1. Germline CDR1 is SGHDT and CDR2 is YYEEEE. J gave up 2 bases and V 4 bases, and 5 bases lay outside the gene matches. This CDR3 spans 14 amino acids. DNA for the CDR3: TGTGCCAGCAGCCCACTACAGGGGGCCTACGAGCAGTACTTC. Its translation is CASSPLQGAYEQYF.

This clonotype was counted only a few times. For the CDR3, the DNA is TGTGCCAGCAGCCAAGGTTGGGGGTCCTTCACTACCAACTATGGCTACACCTTC. Translation gives CASSQGWGSFTTNYGYTF. V gene TRBV3-1 combines with J gene TRBJ1-2; D might be TRBD1 (5 bases). V gave up 1 base and J gave up 2 bases, with 20 bases separating them. The CDR3 has 18 residues. Germline V lookup: CDR1 LGHDT, CDR2 YNNKEL (reference sequence).

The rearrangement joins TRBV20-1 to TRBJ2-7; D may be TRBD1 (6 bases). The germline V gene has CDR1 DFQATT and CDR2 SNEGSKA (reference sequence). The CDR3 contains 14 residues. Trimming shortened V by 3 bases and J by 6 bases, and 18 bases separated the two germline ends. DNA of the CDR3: TGCAGTGCTAGCAGAGGGGCGCAGGGGCGCGAGCAGTACTTC. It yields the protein CSASRGAQGREQYF.